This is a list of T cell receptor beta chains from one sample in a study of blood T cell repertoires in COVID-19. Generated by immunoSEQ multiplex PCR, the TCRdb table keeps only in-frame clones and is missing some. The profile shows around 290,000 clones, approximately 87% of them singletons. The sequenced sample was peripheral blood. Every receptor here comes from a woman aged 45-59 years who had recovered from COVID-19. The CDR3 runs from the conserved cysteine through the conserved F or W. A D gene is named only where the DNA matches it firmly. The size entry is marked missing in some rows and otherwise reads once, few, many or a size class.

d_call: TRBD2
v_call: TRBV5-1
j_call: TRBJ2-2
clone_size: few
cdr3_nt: TGCGCCAGCAGCGGCGGACTAGAGGGTCCCGGGGAGCTGTTTTTT
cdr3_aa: CASSGGLEGPGELFF

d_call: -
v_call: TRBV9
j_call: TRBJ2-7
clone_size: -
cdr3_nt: TGTGCCAGCAGCCCAAGTCCGGGACTCGCGGCCAACGAGCAGTACTTC
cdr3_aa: CASSPSPGLAANEQYF

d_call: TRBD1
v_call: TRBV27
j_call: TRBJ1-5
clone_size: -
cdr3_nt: TGTGCCAGCAGTTTATCCTGGACAGGGGATCAGCCCCAGCATTTT
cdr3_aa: CASSLSWTGDQPQHF

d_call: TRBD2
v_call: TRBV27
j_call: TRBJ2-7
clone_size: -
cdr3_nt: TGTGCCAGCAGTTTATCGCTAGCGGGAGCGCACGAGCAGTACTTC
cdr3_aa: CASSLSLAGAHEQYF

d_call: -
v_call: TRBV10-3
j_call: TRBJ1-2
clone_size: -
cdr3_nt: TGTGCCATCAGTCCCTTTGCGGGAGCTGACTATGGCTACACCTTC
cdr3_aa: CAISPFAGADYGYTF

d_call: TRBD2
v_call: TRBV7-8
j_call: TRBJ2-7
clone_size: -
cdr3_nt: TGTGCCAGCAGCCAAGAACCGGGACTAGCAGTCTACGAGCAGTACTTC
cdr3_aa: CASSQEPGLAVYEQYF

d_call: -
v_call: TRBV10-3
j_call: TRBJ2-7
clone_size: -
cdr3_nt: TGTGCCATCAGTGGATCCGGGATTTACGAGCAGTACTTC
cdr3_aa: CAISGSGIYEQYF

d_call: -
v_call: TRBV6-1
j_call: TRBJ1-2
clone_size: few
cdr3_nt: TGTGCCAGCAGTGAAGTCCCCCACAGTGGCTACACCTTC
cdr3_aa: CASSEVPHSGYTF

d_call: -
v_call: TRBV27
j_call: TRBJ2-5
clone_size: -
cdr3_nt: TGTGCCAGCGGGACAGCGGGGGCCAACCAAGAGACCCAGTACTTC
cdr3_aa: CASGTAGANQETQYF

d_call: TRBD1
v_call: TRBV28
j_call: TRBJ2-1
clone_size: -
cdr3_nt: TGTGCCACGCAGACGACAGGGTTGGGTGAGCAGTTCTTC
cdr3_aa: CATQTTGLGEQFF

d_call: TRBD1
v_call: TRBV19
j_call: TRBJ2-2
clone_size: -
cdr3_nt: TGTGCCTGTAGGGACAGTAGCGACACCGGGGAGCTGTTTTTT
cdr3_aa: CACRDSSDTGELFF

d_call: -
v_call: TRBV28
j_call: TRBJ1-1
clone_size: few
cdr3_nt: TGTGCCAGCAATCCCACAGGGAGTTGGTCGACTGAAGCTTTCTTT
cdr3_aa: CASNPTGSWSTEAFF

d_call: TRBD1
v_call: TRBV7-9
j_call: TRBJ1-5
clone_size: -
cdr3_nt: TGTGCCAGCAGCCAACAGGGGGATAGCAATCAGCCCCAGCATTTT
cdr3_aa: CASSQQGDSNQPQHF

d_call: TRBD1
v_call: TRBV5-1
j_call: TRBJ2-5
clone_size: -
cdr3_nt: TGCGCCAGCAGCACTCGAGAGGGGGCTGGTGAGACCCAGTACTTC
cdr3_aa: CASSTREGAGETQYF

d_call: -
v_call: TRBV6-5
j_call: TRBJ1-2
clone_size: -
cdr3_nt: TGTGCCAGCAGACAGGGTTTCGGGGGCTACACCTTC
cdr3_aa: CASRQGFGGYTF

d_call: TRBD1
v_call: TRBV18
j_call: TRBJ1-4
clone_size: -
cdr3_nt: TGTGCCAGCTCAGGGACAGGGATGGCTAATGAAAAACTGTTTTTT
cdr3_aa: CASSGTGMANEKLFF

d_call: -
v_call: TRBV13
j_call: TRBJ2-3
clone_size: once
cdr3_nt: TGTGCCAGCAGCTTAGGCCTAGATACGCAGTATTTT
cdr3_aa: CASSLGLDTQYF

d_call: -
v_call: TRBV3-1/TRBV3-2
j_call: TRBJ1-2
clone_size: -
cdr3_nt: TGTGCCAGCAGCGAAATTGGTAGTGGCTACACCTTC
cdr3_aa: CASSEIGSGYTF

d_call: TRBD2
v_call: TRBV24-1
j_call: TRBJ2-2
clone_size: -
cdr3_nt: TGTGCCGCTTCTAGCGGGAGCACCGGGGAGCTGTTTTTT
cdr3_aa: CAASSGSTGELFF

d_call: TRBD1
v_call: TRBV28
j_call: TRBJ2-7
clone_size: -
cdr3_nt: TGTGCCAGCACAATCCATCGACAGGGGAGGCACGAGCAGTACTTC
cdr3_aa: CASTIHRQGRHEQYF

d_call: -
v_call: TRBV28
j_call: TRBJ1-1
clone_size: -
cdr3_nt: TGTGCCAGCAGTTTATCGACAGCTACTGAAGCTTTCTTT
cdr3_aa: CASSLSTATEAFF

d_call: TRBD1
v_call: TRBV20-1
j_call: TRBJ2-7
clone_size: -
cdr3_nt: TGCAGTGCTAGTAGCGACAGGGCAATCTACGAGCAGTACTTC
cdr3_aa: CSASSDRAIYEQYF

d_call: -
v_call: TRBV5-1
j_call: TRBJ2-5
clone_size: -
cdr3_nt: TGCGCCAGCAGCTTGGTTCCAGGACAAGAGACCCAGTACTTC
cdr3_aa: CASSLVPGQETQYF

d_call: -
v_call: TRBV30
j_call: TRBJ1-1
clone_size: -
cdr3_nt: TGTGCCTGGAGTGTGGCCGAGAACACTGAAGCTTTCTTT
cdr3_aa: CAWSVAENTEAFF

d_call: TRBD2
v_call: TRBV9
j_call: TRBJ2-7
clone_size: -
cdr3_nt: TGTGCCAGCAGCGGCGGACTAGCGGGAGCCTACGAGCAGTACTTC
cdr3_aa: CASSGGLAGAYEQYF

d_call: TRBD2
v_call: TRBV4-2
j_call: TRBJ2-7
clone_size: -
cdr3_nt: TGTGCCAGCAGCCAAGATATGGGTAGCGGGACCTACGAGCAGTACTTC
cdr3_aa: CASSQDMGSGTYEQYF

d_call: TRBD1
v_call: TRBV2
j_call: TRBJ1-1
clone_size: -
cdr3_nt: TGTGCCAGGGACAGGGGGATAGGTCTCCCACTAAACACTGAAGCTTTCTTT
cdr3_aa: CARDRGIGLPLNTEAFF

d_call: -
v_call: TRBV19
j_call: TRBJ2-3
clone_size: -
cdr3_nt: TGTGCCAGTAGTAACTTAGATACGCAGTATTTT
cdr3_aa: CASSNLDTQYF

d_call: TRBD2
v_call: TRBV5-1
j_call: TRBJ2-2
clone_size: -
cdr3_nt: TGCGCCAGCAGCTTAGGGACTAGAATGACCGGGGCGCTGTTTTTT
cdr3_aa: CASSLGTRMTGALFF

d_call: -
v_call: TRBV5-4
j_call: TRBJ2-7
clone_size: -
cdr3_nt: TGTGCCAGCAGCTTGCCCCGGGTGGGGGGCTACGAGCAGTACTTC
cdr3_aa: CASSLPRVGGYEQYF

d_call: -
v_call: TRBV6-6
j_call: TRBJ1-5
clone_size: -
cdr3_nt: TGTGCCAGCAGTTACGATCAGGTTGCGAGCAATCAGCCCCAGCATTTT
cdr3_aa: CASSYDQVASNQPQHF

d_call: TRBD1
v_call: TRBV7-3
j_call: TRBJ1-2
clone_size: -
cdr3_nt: TGTGCCAGCAGCTTAACCCCGGGACAGGGTCGGGACGGCTACACCTTC
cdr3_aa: CASSLTPGQGRDGYTF

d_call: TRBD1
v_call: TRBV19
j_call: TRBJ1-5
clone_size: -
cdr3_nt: TGTGCCAGTAGCCCGACAGGGGGGCGCAATCAGCCCCAGCATTTT
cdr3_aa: CASSPTGGRNQPQHF

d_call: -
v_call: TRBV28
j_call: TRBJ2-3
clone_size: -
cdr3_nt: TGTGCCAGCATGAACCCCAGGTTCACAGATACGCAGTATTTT
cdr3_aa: CASMNPRFTDTQYF

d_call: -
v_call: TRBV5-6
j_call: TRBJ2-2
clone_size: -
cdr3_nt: TGTGCCAGCAGCTATAGGGGCCCGCCCGGGGAGCTGTTTTTT
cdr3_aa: CASSYRGPPGELFF

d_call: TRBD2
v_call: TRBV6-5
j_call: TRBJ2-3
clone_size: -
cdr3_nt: TGTGCCAGCAGTCCAACTAGCGGGGGCCATACGCAGTATTTT
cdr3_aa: CASSPTSGGHTQYF

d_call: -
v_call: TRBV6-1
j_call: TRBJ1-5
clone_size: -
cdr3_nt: TGTGCCAGCAGTGAAGTGATAGGCTTCGGGGCCCAGCATTTT
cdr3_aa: CASSEVIGFGAQHF

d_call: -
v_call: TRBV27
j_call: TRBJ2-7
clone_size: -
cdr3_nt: TGTGCCAGCGGACAGTCTTACTACGAGCAGTACTTC
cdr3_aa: CASGQSYYEQYF

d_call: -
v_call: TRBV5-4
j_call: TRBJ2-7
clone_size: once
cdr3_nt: TGTGCCAGCAGCTTAACCGGGAGCTACGAGCAGTACTTC
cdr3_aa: CASSLTGSYEQYF

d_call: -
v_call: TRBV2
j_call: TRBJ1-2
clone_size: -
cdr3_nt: TGTGCCAGCAGTGTATTGTCCGGCAGCGAGTTCCAGAACTATGGCTACACCTTC
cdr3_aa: CASSVLSGSEFQNYGYTF

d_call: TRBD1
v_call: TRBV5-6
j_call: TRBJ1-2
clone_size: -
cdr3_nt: TGTGCCAGCAGCTTAAACAGGGGGCTGGATGGCTACACCTTC
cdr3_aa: CASSLNRGLDGYTF

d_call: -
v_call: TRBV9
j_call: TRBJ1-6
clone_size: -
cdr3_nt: TGTGCCAGCAGCGTAGAATGGGGGGAGAATTCACCCCTCCACTTT
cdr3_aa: CASSVEWGENSPLHF

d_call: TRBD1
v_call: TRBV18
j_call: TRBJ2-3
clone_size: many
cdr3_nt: TGTGCCAGCTCACCGCGACAGGGGGCAGATACGCAGTATTTT
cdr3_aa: CASSPRQGADTQYF

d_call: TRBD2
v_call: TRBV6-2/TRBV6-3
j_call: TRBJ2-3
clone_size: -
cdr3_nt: TGTGCCAGCAGTTCCGGGACTAGCGTGGGAGATACGCAGTATTTT
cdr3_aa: CASSSGTSVGDTQYF

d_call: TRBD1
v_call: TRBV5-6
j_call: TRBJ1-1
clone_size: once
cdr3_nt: TGTGCCAGCAGCTATACAGGGGGCTGGGACACTGAAGCTTTCTTT
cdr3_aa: CASSYTGGWDTEAFF

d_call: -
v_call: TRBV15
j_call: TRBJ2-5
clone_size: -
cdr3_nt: TGTGCCACCAGCAGAGATCGGTCAGCCCCGGGAGAGACCCAGTACTTC
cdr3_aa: CATSRDRSAPGETQYF

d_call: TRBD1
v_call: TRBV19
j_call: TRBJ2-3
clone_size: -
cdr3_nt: TGTGCCAGTAGTACAGACAGGGCCAGCACAGATACGCAGTATTTT
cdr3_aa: CASSTDRASTDTQYF

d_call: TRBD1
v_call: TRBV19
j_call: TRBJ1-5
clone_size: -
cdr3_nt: TGTGCCAGTAGTCCCACAGGGGGCGATCAGCCCCAGCATTTT
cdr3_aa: CASSPTGGDQPQHF

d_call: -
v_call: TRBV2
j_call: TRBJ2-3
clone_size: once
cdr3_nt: TGTGCCAGCACGATAGAGAGCACAGATACGCAGTATTTT
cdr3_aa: CASTIESTDTQYF

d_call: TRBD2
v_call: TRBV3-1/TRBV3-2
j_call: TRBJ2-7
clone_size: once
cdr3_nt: TGTGCCAGCAGCCTCTCTAGCGGCCCCTACGAGCAGTACTTC
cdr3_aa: CASSLSSGPYEQYF

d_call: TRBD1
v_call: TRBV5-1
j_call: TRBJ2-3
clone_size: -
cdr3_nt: TGCGCCAGCAGCTGGACAGGAATGGGCACAGATACGCAGTATTTT
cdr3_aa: CASSWTGMGTDTQYF

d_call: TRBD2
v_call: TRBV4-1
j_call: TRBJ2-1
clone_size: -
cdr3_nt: TGCGCCAGCAGCCAAGGGACTAGCGGGAGCGAGCAGTTCTTC
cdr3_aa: CASSQGTSGSEQFF

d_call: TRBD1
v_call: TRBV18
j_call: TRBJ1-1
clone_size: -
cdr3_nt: TGTGCCAGCTCACCCCGCCTCGGACAGGAGGGTACTGAAGCTTTCTTT
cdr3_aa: CASSPRLGQEGTEAFF

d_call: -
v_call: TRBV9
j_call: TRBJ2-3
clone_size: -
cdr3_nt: TGTGCCAGCAGCGTATGGGGGGAAACCACAGATACGCAGTATTTT
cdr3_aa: CASSVWGETTDTQYF

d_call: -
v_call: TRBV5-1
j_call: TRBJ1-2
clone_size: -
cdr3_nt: TGCGCCAGCAGCTTGGATACGGGAGGTTATGGCTACACCTTC
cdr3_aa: CASSLDTGGYGYTF